The 7 T cell receptor beta chains below were found in one sample sequenced in a study of T-cell memory formation after mild COVID-19 (dated by TCRdb to the early 2020s). The library was obtained by 5' RACE. TCRdb lists the instrument as Illumina NovaSeq 6000. TCRdb trimmed public reads at Q25 via fastp, called clones via MiXCR and kept in-frame beta chains. Records with the same CDR3 protein are collapsed into one entry carrying the most frequent genes and DNA. Here the sample has around 13,000 distinct CDR3 sequences; more than 10% occur a single time. The ten largest account for 40% to 60% of the sample. The material sequenced was PBMCs or a T cell subset sorted from them (not recorded which). Receptors were obtained from an adult woman who had mild COVID-19 (a few samples of this study predate the infection). The sample titles of this study are shuffled in the database, so cell type and time point are left out; the donor was told from shared clones.

The chain recombines TRBV7-8 with TRBJ2-3; TRBD2 might be the D (5 bases). Trimming left V 7 bases short and J 4 bases short, with 12 bases between. Germline V gives CDR1 SGHVS, CDR2 FQNEAQ. The CDR3 length is 13 residues. CDR3 loop: CASTRGVSDTQYF. CDR3 nucleotide sequence: TGTGCCAGCACCCGGGGAGTTTCAGATACGCAGTATTTT.

This clonotype has ten or more counts. The chain carries TRBV20-1 and TRBJ2-3; 10 bases agree with TRBD2. V trimming: 6 bases; J trimming: 5 bases; junction bases outside the gene matches: 8. CDR1 is DFQATT and CDR2 is SNEGSKA in the germline V gene (reference sequence). CDR3 length: 14 residues. CDR3 sequence: CSAEREGGGDTQYF. CDR3 nucleotide sequence: TGCAGTGCCGAGCGGGAGGGAGGGGGAGATACGCAGTATTTT.

This clonotype was seen at least ten times. This sequence joins TRBV2 and TRBJ2-3; D call uncertain. From germline, CDR1 is SNHLY and CDR2 FYNNEI. V was clipped by 5 bases and J by 3 bases, with 9 bases between them. CDR3 length equals 13 residues. The chain's CDR3 is CASSPGETDTQYF. Written as DNA, the CDR3 is TGTGCCAGCAGTCCTGGGGAAACAGATACGCAGTATTTT.

There are many counts of this clonotype. This chain links TRBV3-1 with TRBJ2-1, with 8 bases identical to TRBD1. V dropped 2 bases and J dropped 8; count of bases not matched to a gene: 2. This CDR3 has 13 residues. Germline CDR1 and CDR2: LGHDT and YNNKEL (reference sequence). CDR3 sequence: CASSQQGADEQFF. CDR3 coding DNA: TGTGCCAGCAGCCAACAGGGGGCGGATGAGCAGTTCTTC.

This clonotype was seen at least ten times. The chain has TRBV12-3 or TRBV12-4 and TRBJ2-7; 9 nucleotides align to TRBD1. Germline trimming cut 6 bases from V and 1 base from J; bases unmatched to any gene: 1. The CDR3 has 13 amino acids. The CDR3 nucleotides are TGTGCCAGCAGGGGGACAGGGTCCTACGAGCAGTACTTC. Translating gives CASRGTGSYEQYF.

By proportion, this clonotype is medium-sized. The gene calls are TRBV12-3 or TRBV12-4 and TRBJ2-3; a possible D gene is TRBD1 (5 bases). The ends were cut back, 6 bases at V and 1 base at J, with 5 bases in the middle. The CDR3 contains 12 residues. CDR3: CASRGGTDTQYF. CDR3 coding DNA: TGTGCCAGCAGAGGGGGCACAGATACGCAGTATTTT.

This clonotype has a count of ten or more. V gene TRBV5-1 combines with J gene TRBJ1-4; D uncertain. V shed 4 bases and J shed 0 bases, with 16 bases lying between them. The CDR3 runs 17 residues. CDR1 and CDR2 from the germline V gene are SGHRS and YFSETQ. The CDR3 nucleotides read TGCGCCAGCAGCCCCAATTGGGAGGCAGCAACTAATGAAAAACTGTTTTTT. It specifies CASSPNWEAATNEKLFF.